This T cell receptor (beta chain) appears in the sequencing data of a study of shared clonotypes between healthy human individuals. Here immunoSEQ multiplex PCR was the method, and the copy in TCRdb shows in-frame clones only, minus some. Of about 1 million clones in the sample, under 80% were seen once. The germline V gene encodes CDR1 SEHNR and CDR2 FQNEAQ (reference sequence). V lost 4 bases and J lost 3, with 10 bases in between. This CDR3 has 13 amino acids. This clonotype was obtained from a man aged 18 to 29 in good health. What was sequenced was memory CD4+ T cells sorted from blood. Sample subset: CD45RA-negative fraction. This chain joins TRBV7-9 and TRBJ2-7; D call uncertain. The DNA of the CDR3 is TGTGCCAGCAGCTCGGTCGTAGGCTACGAGCAGTACTTC. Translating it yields CASSSVVGYEQYF.